These T cell receptor beta chains were read from a single sample in a study of OX40 agonist ivuxolimab in advanced cancers. Clones were read by immunoSEQ multiplex PCR, and TCRdb kept only the in-frame ones, dropping some. The sample includes fewer than 35,000 clones, 90% of them seen just once. This material consisted of CD4+ or CD8+ T cells sorted from blood, taken in a trial of the OX40 agonist ivuxolimab. The receptors originated from an adult with an advanced solid tumor such as melanoma, head and neck, liver or kidney cancer. The CDR3 runs from the conserved cysteine through the conserved F or W. A D gene is named only where the DNA matches it firmly.

j_gene | d_gene | v_gene | CDR3aa
TRBJ2-7 | - | TRBV7-9 | CASSHGAYEQYF
TRBJ2-7 | TRBD2 | TRBV2 | CASSGRGDYEQYF
TRBJ2-1 | TRBD2 | TRBV11-2 | CASSLGTSPYNEQFF
TRBJ2-7 | - | TRBV9 | CASSVGDAGVGYEQYF
TRBJ2-5 | TRBD2 | TRBV27 | CASSLQGGETQYF
TRBJ2-3 | - | TRBV7-2 | CASSLEAVSTDTQYF
TRBJ1-2 | - | TRBV4-3 | CASSQKANYGYTF
TRBJ2-2 | TRBD2 | TRBV6-4 | CATSLTSENTGELFF
TRBJ2-7 | - | TRBV30 | CAWNSWTSYEQYF
TRBJ2-7 | - | TRBV5-5 | CASSLTGTNYEQYF
TRBJ2-4 | - | TRBV27 | CASSLAGKNIQYF